A single T cell receptor (beta chain) is shown here with its context. The germline CDR1 and CDR2 sequences are SEHNR and FQNEAQ (reference sequence). The V and J ends lost 3 bases and 1 base respectively, with 9 bases between them. The CDR3 runs to 14 residues. The data derive from a study of blood T cell repertoires in COVID-19. As for the study in general: Sites in the United States, Italy and Spain provided acute and convalescent COVID-19 samples. From T cells, B-cell-depleted T cells, or PBMCs came the material, which was cDNA or gDNA.

Sequencing was performed with immunoSEQ multiplex PCR; in TCRdb, only in-frame clones are kept and a portion is missing. Of roughly 100,000 clones in the sample, 80% to 90% are singletons; the top ten hold about 15%. The gene calls are TRBV7-9 and TRBJ2-5, with a weak D call TRBD2 (6 bases). Sequenced input: peripheral blood. The sequence was obtained from a man aged 50-59 years with acute or convalescent COVID-19. The CDR3 loop reads CASSFGLTQETQYF. For the CDR3, the DNA is TGTGCCAGCAGCTTCGGACTAACCCAAGAGACCCAGTACTTC.